This passage covers 10 T cell receptor beta chains from one sample sequenced in a study of T cells in Graves' hyperthyroidism and ophthalmopathy. It was RNA transcripts that yielded the amplified TCR beta CDR3 regions. First-round RT-PCR with HTBI primers amplified the TCR CDR3 region. TCRdb called the multiplex PCR reads again in MiXCR, with one record for every CDR3 protein. The sample shows a few hundred thousand distinct CDR3 sequences, roughly 15% of them seen only once. The sample taken for sequencing was blood. These receptors were taken from a woman aged 25 to 39 with Graves' ophthalmopathy.

In its sample, this clonotype was seen a few times. The gene calls are TRBV25-1 and TRBJ2-4; 7 nucleotides align to TRBD2. The junction had 14 bases not matched to a gene; V was cut back by 0 bases and J by 0 bases. The CDR3 spans 20 residues. The germline V gene encodes CDR1 MGHDK and CDR2 SYGVNS. For the CDR3, the DNA is TGTGCCAGCAGTGAATATGCGGATGGGGGGGATGCTGGAGCCAAAAACATTCAGTACTTC. It yields the protein CASSEYADGGDAGAKNIQYF.

This clonotype was recorded a few times. The chain couples TRBV12-3 or TRBV12-4 to TRBJ1-5; no clear D gene. V was trimmed by 7 bases and J by 3 bases, leaving 10 bases between them. This CDR3 contains 13 residues. As DNA, the CDR3 is TGTGCCAGCATGACTTATATCAATCAGCCCCAGCATTTT. Protein sequence: CASMTYINQPQHF.

This clonotype was picked up one time. This chain connects TRBV5-5 to TRBJ1-2; TRBD1 matches 9 bases. Losses at the gene ends were 4 bases for V and 5 bases for J; bases not matched to a gene: 9. The CDR3 totals 15 residues. Germline values: CDR1 SGHKS, CDR2 YYEKEE (reference sequence). The CDR3 nucleotides are TGTGCCAGCAGCCCTGGGGGACAGGGATGGTATGGCTACACCTTC. It translates to CASSPGGQGWYGYTF. The full variable domain, completed using reference TRBV5-5 and TRBJ1-2, is DAGVTQSPTHLIKTRGQQVTLRCSPISGHKSVSWYQQVLGQGPQFIFQYYEKEERGRGNFPDRFSARQFPNYSSELNVNALLLGDSALYLCASSPGGQGWYGYTFGSGTRLTVV.

Concerning this clonotype itself: A much larger clonotype is one base distant, so this may be a read error. This chain uses TRBV29-1 with TRBJ1-1; possible D gene TRBD1, 6 bases. The CDR3 contains 12 residues. Germline-derived CDR1 and CDR2 are SQVTM and ANQGSEA. CDR3 region: CSVVGGYTESFF. The CDR3 nucleotides read TGCAGCGTTGTAGGGGGGTACACTGAATCTTTCTTT.

The chain has TRBV25-1 and TRBJ2-3; 8 bases match TRBD2. J gave up 1 base and V 2 bases, and 5 bases lay outside the gene matches. Germline assignment: CDR1 MGHDK and CDR2 SYGVNS. The CDR3 is 16 residues long. The CDR3 DNA follows: TGTGCCAGCAGTGAACCGAGCGGGGGTGGCACAGATACGCAGTATTTT. It specifies CASSEPSGGGTDTQYF.

There are a few counts of this clonotype. The chain links TRBV29-1 to TRBJ2-5; D possibly uses TRBD1 or TRBD2 (5 bases each). The CDR3 covers 16 residues. The germline V gene has CDR1 SQVTM and CDR2 ANQGSEA. V was cut by 3 bases and J by 5 bases, with 22 bases left in between. The CDR3 bases are TGCAGCGTTGAGTGGGACCCCGTATGGACACGCGAGACCCAGTACTTC. Amino acid sequence: CSVEWDPVWTRETQYF. Full variable domain (rest looked up from reference TRBV29-1 and TRBJ2-5): SAVISQKPSRDICQRGTSLTIQCQVDSQVTMMFWYRQQPGQSLTLIATANQGSEATYESGFVIDKFPISRPNLTFSTLTVSNMSPEDSSIYLCSVEWDPVWTRETQYFGPGTRLLVL.

The chain is built from TRBV30 and TRBJ1-1; 8 bases agree with TRBD1. The germline V gene has CDR1 GTSNPN and CDR2 SVGIG (reference sequence). The CDR3 runs 17 residues. V lost 0 bases, J lost 1 base, and 10 bases stayed unmatched. The CDR3 DNA reads as TGTGCCTGGAGTGTATCACGAACCCAGGGGGCGAACACTGAAGCTTTCTTT. Translation gives CAWSVSRTQGANTEAFF. Full variable domain (outside the CDR3, taken from reference TRBV30 and TRBJ1-1): SQTIHQWPATLVQPVGSPLSLECTVEGTSNPNLYWYRQAAGRGLQLLFYSVGIGQISSEVPQNLSASRPQDRQFILSSKKLLLSDSGFYLCAWSVSRTQGANTEAFFGQGTRLTVV.

This clonotype was seen ten or more times. At one end, the junction sequence differs from germline, possibly due to a read error. The rearrangement joins TRBV28 to TRBJ1-1, with D uncertain. Germline V CDR1 and CDR2: MDHEN, SYDVKM. The CDR3 is made up of 12 amino acids. DNA for the CDR3: TGTGCCAGCAGCTTATTGGGGTTGGGAGCTTTCTTT. This gives the protein CASSLLGLGAFF.

This clonotype was seen more than once but under ten times. This rearrangement joins TRBV27 to TRBJ1-3; no definite D call. Trimming shortened V by 0 bases and J by 4 bases, and 4 bases separated the two germline ends. Germline V gene lookup returns CDR1 MNHEY and CDR2 SMNVEV (reference sequence). This CDR3 has 13 residues. CDR3 bases: TGTGCCAGCAGTTTATCGTTGGGAAACACCATATATTTT. This gives the protein CASSLSLGNTIYF.

This clonotype turned up a few times. The gene calls are TRBV14 and TRBJ2-2, with D hard to call. The CDR3 totals 12 residues. V was trimmed by 8 bases and J by 8 bases, leaving 12 bases between them. Germline CDR1 is SGHDN and CDR2 is FVKESK. The CDR3 sequence is CASALVRGELFF. In DNA, the CDR3 is TGTGCCAGCGCATTAGTTCGTGGGGAGCTGTTTTTT.